This T cell receptor (beta chain) was identified during a study of T cell changes during pregnancy in multiple sclerosis. Germline V lookup: CDR1 SEHNR, CDR2 FQNEAQ (reference sequence). Trimming cost V 4 bases and J 3 bases, with 10 bases left between them. The CDR3 has 13 residues. Clones were sequenced by immunoSEQ multiplex PCR, and TCRdb holds only the in-frame ones, with some missing. Of about 70,000 clones detected, 85% to 95% appear once; the ten largest clones hold about 2%. The genes are TRBV7-9 and TRBJ2-7; tentative D call: TRBD1 (5 bases). Sequenced material: peripheral blood, taken before pregnancy. The receptor comes from a female donor with multiple sclerosis, enrolled in a pregnancy study. The CDR3 sequence: CASSSPGFYEQYF. The CDR3 coding sequence is TGTGCCAGCAGCTCCCCAGGGTTCTACGAGCAGTACTTC. Full variable domain (remainder filled in from reference TRBV7-9 and TRBJ2-7): DTGVSQNPRHKITKRGQNVTFRCDPISEHNRLYWYRQTLGQGPEFLTYFQNEAQLEKSRLLSDRFSAERPKGSFSTLEIQRTEQGDSAMYLCASSSPGFYEQYFGPGTRLTVT.